This is a list of T cell receptor beta chains from one sample in a study of Graves' ophthalmopathy and Graves' hyperthyroidism. TCRdb used MiXCR to reprocess the multiplex PCR reads, holding one entry per CDR3 protein. There are about 420,000 distinct CDR3 sequences in the sample; over 20% occur only once, and approximately 3.2% lies in the top ten. Source material: peripheral blood. Source of these receptors: a woman aged 18-29 years with stable Graves' hyperthyroidism. Each CDR3 is given with its conserved first and last residue. The D gene is left open where the match is weak. Rows may omit the clone size; those that give it use once, few, many or a size class.

TRBJ1-6	TRBV5-1	-	-	TGCGCCAGCAGAGAAGCCGGGACCGGGACCCCCCTCCACTTT	CASREAGTGTPLHF
TRBJ2-7	TRBV29-1	many	TRBD2	TGCAGCGTCGAGGGACTAGCGGGGTACGAGCAGTACTTC	CSVEGLAGYEQYF
TRBJ2-3	TRBV19	many	-	TGTGCCAGTAGTATAGTTGATCGCTCCACAGATACGCAGTATTTT	CASSIVDRSTDTQYF
TRBJ1-1	TRBV20-1	many	-	TGCAGTGCTAGAGCTTGGACAAAAGATGGGAACACTGAAGCTTTCTTT	CSARAWTKDGNTEAFF
TRBJ1-6	TRBV4-1	many	TRBD1	TGCGCCAGCAGCCAAGTACGACAGGGTAATTCACCCCTCCACTTT	CASSQVRQGNSPLHF
TRBJ2-7	TRBV27	many	-	TGTGCCAGCAGCCAAAGATGGGGGCCAGGCTACGAGCAGTACTTC	CASSQRWGPGYEQYF
TRBJ2-7	TRBV7-2	few	TRBD2	TGTGCCAGCAGCACCGTAGCGGGGGGGAACTACGAGCAGTACTTC	CASSTVAGGNYEQYF
TRBJ1-2	TRBV28	many	-	TGTGCCAGCAACCTCGACAGTAGCTATGGCTACACCTTC	CASNLDSSYGYTF
TRBJ1-1	TRBV6-1	many	-	TGTGCCAGCAGTGCTACGAGGACCGGGAACACTGAAGCTTTCTTT	CASSATRTGNTEAFF
TRBJ2-7	TRBV6-2/TRBV6-3	many	-	TGTGCCAGCAGTTGGTATGACGAGCAGTACTTC	CASSWYDEQYF
TRBJ2-2	TRBV27	many	-	TGTGCCAGCCGATTAACGAACACCGGGGAGCTGTTTTTT	CASRLTNTGELFF
TRBJ2-7	TRBV7-2	-	TRBD1	TGTGCCAGCAGCCCTGGGCCCCGACAGGGCTTCGAGCAGTGCTTC	CASSPGPRQGFEQCF
TRBJ1-2	TRBV6-2/TRBV6-3	-	TRBD1	TGTGCCAGCAGTACCCGACAGGGGGTGGGCGGCTACACCTTC	CASSTRQGVGGYTF
TRBJ1-2	TRBV30	many	-	TGTGCCTGTACTGGTAACTATGGCTACACCTTC	CACTGNYGYTF
TRBJ2-5	TRBV6-1	-	-	TGTGCCAGCAAACCTAACCCCCGAAACCAAGAGACCCAGTACTTC	CASKPNPRNQETQYF
TRBJ2-7	TRBV7-9	-	-	TGTGCCAGCAGCGCCTTTGACGAGCAGTACTTC	CASSAFDEQYF
TRBJ2-2	TRBV6-1	-	TRBD2	TGTGCCAGCACCTACGGGACTAGCGGGGAGCTGTTTTTT	CASTYGTSGELFF
TRBJ2-5	TRBV28	many	-	TGTGCCAGCTCCCTCGGGGGCGAGCAAGAGACCCAGTACTTC	CASSLGGEQETQYF
TRBJ2-2	TRBV2	many	TRBD1	TGTGCCAGCTCTCGGACAGGGGGGAAGACCGGGGAGCTGTTTTTT	CASSRTGGKTGELFF
TRBJ2-2	TRBV12-3/TRBV12-4	many	TRBD2	TGTGCCAGTGCTAGGATAGACTTCCCCGGGAGGAAGCTGTTTTTT	CASARIDFPGRKLFF
TRBJ1-2	TRBV20-1	-	TRBD1	TGTAGTGCTAGAGATCCGACAGGGGGCAGGCTCTCTTATGGCTACATCTTC	CSARDPTGGRLSYGYIF
TRBJ2-2	TRBV12-3/TRBV12-4	many	-	TGTGCCAGCAGTTTAGGCTCATCGGGGGAGCTGTTTTTT	CASSLGSSGELFF
TRBJ2-3	TRBV2	many	-	TGTGCCAGCACAGAGTGGTCCGGCACAGATACGCAGTATTTT	CASTEWSGTDTQYF
TRBJ1-2	TRBV5-1	many	-	TGCGCCAGCAGGGCAGTTAACTATGGCTACACCTTC	CASRAVNYGYTF
TRBJ1-1	TRBV29-1	many	TRBD1	TGCAGCATCGATGAGACAGGGGACACTGAAGCTTTCTTT	CSIDETGDTEAFF
TRBJ2-7	TRBV25-1	-	-	TGTGCCAGCAGTGGAACGGGGCGCTACGAGCAGTACTTC	CASSGTGRYEQYF
TRBJ1-5	TRBV20-1	many	-	TGCAGTGCTCGGAGGGACCTTAGCAATCAGCCCCAGCATTTT	CSARRDLSNQPQHF
TRBJ2-4	TRBV12-3/TRBV12-4	many	-	TGTGCCAGCAGTACCCCGGAACTAGCCAAAAACATTCAGTACTTC	CASSTPELAKNIQYF
TRBJ2-6	TRBV28	many	-	TGTGCCAGCAGTCCACCTCCCGGGTCTGGGGCCAACGTCCTGACTTTC	CASSPPPGSGANVLTF
TRBJ2-2	TRBV6-5	many	-	TGTGCCAGCAGTAACACGTCGGTGAGGGAGCTGTTTTTT	CASSNTSVRELFF
TRBJ2-7	TRBV20-1	many	-	TGCAGTGCTAGACCCCGTGCCCTCTCCTACGAGCAGTACTTC	CSARPRALSYEQYF
TRBJ2-7	TRBV12-3/TRBV12-4	-	-	TGTGCCAGCAAAAAACAGGGATCAAACTACGAGCAGTACTTC	CASKKQGSNYEQYF
TRBJ2-7	TRBV6-2/TRBV6-3	few	-	TGTGCCAGCAACCGATGGGGGTACGAGCAGTACTTC	CASNRWGYEQYF
TRBJ1-1	TRBV11-2	-	-	TGTGCCAGCCGCGACACACAGGGTCACGGGCCTGAAGCTTTCTTT	CASRDTQGHGPEAFF
TRBJ2-5	TRBV4-1	many	-	TGCGCCAGCAGCCGAGCCGGTTACAGGGAAAGGGTAGAGACCCAGTACTTC	CASSRAGYRERVETQYF
TRBJ1-1	TRBV28	many	-	TGTGCCAGCAGTTTGTGGGGTCGGAACACTGAAGCTTTCTTT	CASSLWGRNTEAFF
TRBJ2-5	TRBV12-3/TRBV12-4	-	-	TGTGCCAGCAGTTTCTTTGGTCAGGGGGAGGGGACCCAGTACTTC	CASSFFGQGEGTQYF
TRBJ2-5	TRBV24-1	-	TRBD1	TGTGCCACCAGTGATTCCACCGGGACAGGGAGGCAGACCCAGTACTTC	CATSDSTGTGRQTQYF
TRBJ2-7	TRBV28	many	TRBD1	TGTGCCAGCAGACGAGGGGGCTCTCACTACGAGCAGTACTTC	CASRRGGSHYEQYF
TRBJ2-2	TRBV20-1	few	TRBD1	TGCAGTGCTAGGGACCCCCGGGCAGGGGGCTCAGCCGGGGAGCTGTTTTTT	CSARDPRAGGSAGELFF
TRBJ2-5	TRBV7-2	many	TRBD2	TGTGCCAGCAGCCAACTAGCGGGAGAGGGGCTCACCCAGTACTTC	CASSQLAGEGLTQYF
TRBJ2-7	TRBV7-2	-	-	TGTGCCAGCAGCAACTCCCTGACCGCAACCTACGAGCAGTACTTC	CASSNSLTATYEQYF
TRBJ1-2	TRBV6-5	many	-	TGTGCCAGCAGCCTCGGGACGGCGGACTATGGCTACACCTTC	CASSLGTADYGYTF
TRBJ1-1	TRBV6-5	many	-	TGTGCCAGCAGTTACATGGGGGGGACTGAAGCTTTCTTT	CASSYMGGTEAFF
TRBJ2-5	TRBV9	-	-	TGTGCCAGCAGCGTTGCGGGGACATTTCAAGAGACCCAGTACTTC	CASSVAGTFQETQYF
TRBJ1-6	TRBV6-2/TRBV6-3	many	-	TGTGCCAGCAGCTACTCGGCGGAGGGTCCTTCACCCCTCCACTTT	CASSYSAEGPSPLHF
TRBJ2-7	TRBV20-1	many	TRBD2	TGCAGTGCTAGTGGCCGGGCGGGAGGAGGTTTACCCTACGAGCAGTACTTC	CSASGRAGGGLPYEQYF
TRBJ1-1	TRBV12-3/TRBV12-4	many	-	TGTGCCAGCAGTTATGGACGCGGAGGCACTGAAGCTTTCTTT	CASSYGRGGTEAFF
TRBJ1-5	TRBV28	-	TRBD1	TGTGCCAGCAGTCTCCCCGGGACAGGGGGTTTTCAGCCCCAGCATTTT	CASSLPGTGGFQPQHF